Here is one T cell receptor (beta chain) with its context. Antigen specificity is unknown. This specimen comes from a study of a mutant IDH1 vaccine in newly diagnosed glioma. Germline V lookup: CDR1 SGHDT, CDR2 YYEEEE. The CDR3 sequence is 13 residues long. V dropped 4 bases and J dropped 9 bases, with 13 bases sitting between them. Time point indicated: week 47, end of study. Vaccine doses each comprised 300 ug of mutant IDH1 20-mer peptide, with topical imiquimod. Produced via immunoSEQ multiplex PCR; TCRdb's table is partial and in-frame only. The sample records over 75,000 clones, 75% to 90% being singletons.

This specimen consisted of PBMCs, obtained from a glioma patient whose treatment included an IDH1 peptide vaccine. The V gene is TRBV5-6, the J gene TRBJ2-2; D is perhaps TRBD1 or TRBD2 (5 bases each). This sequence originates from a man aged 40-55 years with glioma. The CDR3 region is CASSRGRMWELFF. Written as DNA, the CDR3 is TGTGCCAGCAGCCGGGGACGGATGTGGGAGCTGTTTTTT.